This TCR beta chain was observed in a study of blood T cell repertoires in COVID-19. Data came from immunoSEQ multiplex PCR; TCRdb stores just in-frame clones and leaves some out. The profile shows a few hundred thousand clones, approximately 85% of them singletons. The CDR3 length is 16 residues. J lost 1 base, V lost 4 bases, and 6 bases had no gene match. Germline V gene data show CDR1 as LNHDA and CDR2 as SQIVND (reference sequence). This chain links TRBV19 with TRBJ2-3; TRBD1 agrees at 9 bases. This receptor was taken from a man between 25 and 39 years old who had recovered from COVID-19. Material for sequencing was PBMCs or T cells enriched from blood (not recorded which). The CDR3 region is CASSNLRDRGTDTQYF. The CDR3 nucleotides read TGTGCCAGTAGTAACCTCCGGGACAGGGGCACAGATACGCAGTATTTT.